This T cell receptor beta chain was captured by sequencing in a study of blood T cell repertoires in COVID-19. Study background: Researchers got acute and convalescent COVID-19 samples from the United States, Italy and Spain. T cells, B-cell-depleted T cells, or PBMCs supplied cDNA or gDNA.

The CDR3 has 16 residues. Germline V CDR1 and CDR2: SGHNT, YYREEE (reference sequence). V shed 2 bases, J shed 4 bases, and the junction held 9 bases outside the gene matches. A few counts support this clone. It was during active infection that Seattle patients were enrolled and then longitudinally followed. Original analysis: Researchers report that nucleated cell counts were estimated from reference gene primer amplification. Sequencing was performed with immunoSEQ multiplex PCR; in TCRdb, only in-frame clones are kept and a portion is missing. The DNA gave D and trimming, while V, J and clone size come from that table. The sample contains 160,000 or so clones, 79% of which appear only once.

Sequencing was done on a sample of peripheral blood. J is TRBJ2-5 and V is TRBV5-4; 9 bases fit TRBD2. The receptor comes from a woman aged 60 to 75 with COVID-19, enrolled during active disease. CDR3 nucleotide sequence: TGTGCCAGCAGCTTTGGTAGCGGGAGTAGGTCAGAGACCCAGTACTTC. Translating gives CASSFGSGSRSETQYF.